The 18 T cell receptor beta chains below come from one sample, sequenced in a study of regulatory T cells in long-lasting Graves disease. The time point: newly diagnosed GD, antithyroid drugs for less than 3 months. PBMCs were the source of the RNA used for TCR sequencing. Libraries of TCR beta came from iRepertoire HTBI primers plus Arm-PCR of CDR3 regions. TCRdb used MiXCR to reprocess the multiplex PCR reads, holding one entry per CDR3 protein. The table lists 550,000 to 700,000 distinct CDR3 sequences, approximately 16% of them singletons. The same data also contributed to another study, on T cells in Graves' hyperthyroidism and ophthalmopathy.

The specimen was peripheral blood mononuclear cells (PBMCs), collected at new diagnosis, from a patient treated with antithyroid drugs. These receptors originate from a man younger than 30 with Graves disease.

This clonotype was detected ten times or more. The CDR3 here is CASSIRGSADTQYF. The CDR3 coding sequence is TGTGCCAGTAGTATACGCGGGTCCGCAGATACGCAGTATTTT. The rearrangement joins TRBV19 to TRBJ2-3; D might be TRBD2 (5 bases). The CDR3 contains 14 residues. V was cut by 2 bases and J by 4 bases, with 10 bases left in between. Germline V lookup: CDR1 LNHDA, CDR2 SQIVND (reference sequence).

There are many counts of this clonotype. The V gene is TRBV9, the J gene TRBJ2-7; D is unresolved. The CDR3 spans 13 residues. Trimming removed 1 base from V and 0 bases from J, with 5 bases in between. The V gene's germline CDR1 is SGDLS and CDR2 YYNGEE. For the CDR3, the DNA is TGTGCCAGCAGCGTATTGGACTCCTACGAGCAGTACTTC. Protein: CASSVLDSYEQYF.

The V gene is TRBV5-1, the J gene TRBJ1-2; no firm D call. Trimming removed 1 base from V and 4 bases from J, with 14 bases in between. This CDR3 contains 15 residues. Germline V gene lookup returns CDR1 SGHRS and CDR2 YFSETQ. The CDR3 DNA follows: TGCGCCAGCAGCTTGATGGGCGAGGAGGGCTATGGCTACACCTTC. Protein: CASSLMGEEGYGYTF.

This clonotype was detected ten times or more. This chain's CDR3 is CSASSPLAGGYNEQFF. Here the CDR3 DNA reads TGCAGTGCTAGCTCACCTCTAGCGGGAGGGTACAATGAGCAGTTCTTC. This chain connects TRBV20-1 to TRBJ2-1; 12 nucleotides match TRBD2. Germline V gives CDR1 DFQATT, CDR2 SNEGSKA (reference sequence). The CDR3 is made up of 16 amino acids. The junction had 7 bases not matched to a gene; V was cut back by 3 bases and J by 4 bases.

Note on this clonotype: This clone may be a read error of a much larger clone one base away. The chain links TRBV11-2 to TRBJ1-3, with D maybe TRBD1 (5 bases). The V end lost 3 bases, the J end lost 0 bases, and 12 bases lay between the germline ends. The CDR3 is made up of 16 amino acids. Germline CDR1 and CDR2: SGHAT and FQNNGV. The chain's CDR3 is CASSLAGPSSGNTIYF. In DNA form, the CDR3 reads TGTGCCAGCAGCTTGGCAGGGCCGAGCTCTGGAAACACCATATATTTT.

A word on this clonotype: This may be a read error, as it is one base from a much larger clone. The chain combines TRBV11-2 with TRBJ2-1; the D gene is possibly TRBD2 (6 bases). Judging by the DNA end, TRBJ2-5 fits better; the J call may be wrong. Germline V gene lookup returns CDR1 SGHAT and CDR2 FQNNGV. The CDR3 extends over 15 amino acids. The chain's CDR3 is CASSPPARDREAQYF. In nucleotides, the CDR3 is TGTGCCAGCAGCCCTCCCGCCAGGGATAGGGAGGCCCAGTACTTC.

This clonotype was seen many times. The rearrangement joins TRBV7-9 to TRBJ2-7; a possible D gene is TRBD2 (6 bases). The CDR3 is 13 amino acids. The V end was cut by 5 bases, the J end by 0 bases, with 8 bases between. Germline V lookup: CDR1 SEHNR, CDR2 FQNEAQ (reference sequence). CDR3 sequence: CASSGGYSYEQYF. Here the CDR3 DNA reads TGTGCCAGCAGCGGGGGGTACTCCTACGAGCAGTACTTC.

About this clonotype itself: The likely explanation is a read error, given a far larger clone one base away. The rearrangement links TRBV14 to TRBJ2-7, with TRBD1 matching 7 bases. Germline V gene lookup returns CDR1 SGHDN and CDR2 FVKESK. The CDR3 is 14 residues long. This CDR3 is CASTQQGRVRERYF. For the CDR3, the DNA is TGTGCCAGCACCCAACAGGGGAGAGTGAGAGAGCGGTACTTC.

This clonotype came up many times. The chain links TRBV6-1 to TRBJ2-5, with D perhaps TRBD1 or TRBD2 (5 bases each). The CDR3 contains 13 residues. Germline CDR1 and CDR2: MNHNS and SASEGT. The V and J ends lost 4 bases and 1 base respectively, with 7 bases between them. The CDR3: CASSGGFQETQYF. The CDR3, as DNA: TGTGCCAGCAGTGGGGGGTTCCAAGAGACCCAGTACTTC.

This clonotype was found many times. The chain joins TRBV5-1 to TRBJ1-1, with 8 bases aligning to TRBD1. The CDR3 consists of 15 residues. The germline gives CDR1 SGHRS, CDR2 YFSETQ. Trimming took 6 bases from V and 1 from J; bases not matched to a gene: 8. As DNA, the CDR3 is TGCGCCAGCAACCTAAAGACAGGGGCGAACACTGAAGCTTTCTTT. This sequence encodes CASNLKTGANTEAFF.

This clonotype has just one count. Given a much more abundant clone one base away, this may be a read error. This rearrangement joins TRBV2 to TRBJ2-7; TRBD2 aligns across 8 bases. Germline V gene data show CDR1 as SNHLY and CDR2 as FYNNEI. CDR3 length: 15 residues. Germline trimming cut 3 bases from V and 0 bases from J; bases unmatched to any gene: 4. The CDR3 is CASSDISGTSYEQYF. CDR3 in DNA: TGTGCCAGCAGTGATATTAGCGGGACCTCCTACGAGCAGTACTTC.

Ten or more counts support this clonotype. V is TRBV5-1 and J is TRBJ2-7, with D perhaps TRBD2 (6 bases). V was clipped by 0 bases and J by 6 bases, with 16 bases between them. Germline CDR1 is SGHRS and CDR2 is YFSETQ. This CDR3 region has 15 residues. The CDR3 protein is CASSLGSAGIAEQYF. The CDR3 nucleotides read TGCGCCAGCAGCTTGGGGTCAGCGGGTATCGCCGAGCAGTACTTC.

The chain recombines TRBV4-1 with TRBJ2-1; 10 nucleotides agree with TRBD2. The CDR3 spans 15 residues. The ends lost 1 base at V and 7 bases at J; junction bases unmatched: 4. In germline, CDR1 is MGHRA, CDR2 YSYEKL. Here the CDR3 DNA reads TGCGCCAGCAGCCAAGGAAGCGGGAGGGGTAATGAGCAGTTCTTC. It translates to CASSQGSGRGNEQFF.

This clonotype was counted ten times or more. The V call is TRBV20-1, the J call TRBJ2-3; D perhaps matches TRBD2 (6 bases). The CDR3 is 13 amino acids. Trimming cost V 3 bases and J 8 bases, with 15 bases left between them. In germline, CDR1 is DFQATT, CDR2 SNEGSKA (reference sequence). CDR3 DNA sequence: TGCAGTGCTAGCCCAGGGCCGCGGGGTACGCAGTATTTT. Amino acids: CSASPGPRGTQYF.

This clonotype was detected many times. The J gene is TRBJ2-7, the V gene TRBV28; D gene unclear. With 6 bases removed from V and 7 bases from J, the gap between germline ends came to 10 bases. Germline-derived CDR1 and CDR2 are MDHEN and SYDVKM. The CDR3 is 11 amino acids. The CDR3 loop is CASSPAKEQYF. CDR3 nucleotide sequence: TGTGCCAGCAGCCCCGCTAAGGAGCAGTACTTC. Variable domain in full (rest from reference TRBV28 and TRBJ2-7): DVKVTQSSRYLVKRTGEKVFLECVQDMDHENMFWYRQDPGLGLRLIYFSYDVKMKEKGDIPEGYSVSREKKERFSLILESASTNQTSMYLCASSPAKEQYFGPGTRLTVT.

This clonotype was found a few times. The chain uses TRBV20-1 and TRBJ2-1; D remains unclear. The CDR3 spans 12 residues. The germline V gene encodes CDR1 DFQATT and CDR2 SNEGSKA (reference sequence). CDR3 DNA: TGCAATTTAGGGAACGGACCCAATGAGCAGTTCTTC. Protein: CNLGNGPNEQFF.

As regards this clonotype: The germline gene is not matched at one end of the junction; a read error may be the cause. V gene TRBV5-1 combines with J gene TRBJ2-2; D perhaps matches TRBD1 (5 bases). The CDR3 is made up of 15 amino acids. Germline values: CDR1 SGHRS, CDR2 YFSETQ. For the CDR3, the DNA is TGCGCCAGCAGCCCCGTAAGGGGAAACACCTGGGAGCTGTTTTTT. Translation: CASSPVRGNTWELFF.

The rearrangement joins TRBV10-1 to TRBJ2-7; unclear D gene. Germline V gene sequence: CDR1 WNHNN, CDR2 SYGVQD (reference sequence). This CDR3 spans 14 amino acids. V was trimmed by 2 bases and J by 2 bases, leaving 10 bases between them. DNA for the CDR3: TGCGCCAGCAGTGAGGGTCCACGCACCTACGAGCAGTACTTC. It specifies CASSEGPRTYEQYF.